The clone carrying this T cell receptor beta chain was detected only a few times. Its specificity is not known. TCRdb keeps only in-frame clones here, not all; method: immunoSEQ multiplex PCR. The data show 100,000 to 120,000 clones, about 90% seen once. This sample is drawn from a study of glioma-infiltrating T cells after dendritic cell vaccination. Study-wide findings and caveats: The cohort had few patients with full blood and tumor sets.

The CDR3 has 16 residues. The trim removed 4 bases at V and 0 bases at J, leaving 9 bases unmatched. The germline gives CDR1 SGHRS, CDR2 YFSETQ. The sample's time point: after dendritic cell vaccination, including at tumor progression/relapse. Selection required adequate fresh-frozen tumor tissue plus more than two years' survival data. Sequenced here: blood, sampled after dendritic cell vaccination. This rearrangement joins TRBV5-1 to TRBJ1-2, with 7 bases lining up with TRBD1. This TCR was sampled from a human donor with glioblastoma. The CDR3: CASSLGQPSSNYGYTF. The CDR3 DNA reads as TGCGCCAGCAGCCTGGGACAGCCTTCCTCTAACTATGGCTACACCTTC. Drawing the rest from reference TRBV5-1 and TRBJ1-2, the complete variable domain is KAGVTQTPRYLIKTRGQQVTLSCSPISGHRSVSWYQQTPGQGLQFLFEYFSETQRNKGNFPGRFSGRQFSNSRSEMNVSTLELGDSALYLCASSLGQPSSNYGYTFGSGTRLTVV.